These T cell receptor beta chains were read from a single sample in a study of T cells after yellow fever vaccination. Each CDR3 protein gets one entry after TCRdb re-called the 5' RACE reads with MiXCR. The table includes 200,000 to 300,000 distinct CDR3 sequences, 6.9% detected once. The sequences come from CD4+ T cells sorted from PBMCs, collected 15 days after the yellow fever booster vaccination. These receptors were obtained from a man aged 30 to 45 who received the YFV17D yellow fever vaccine. Each CDR3 is given with its conserved first and last residue. The order of the fields is CDR3 protein, CDR3 DNA, J gene, clone size, V gene, D gene. A D gene is named only where the DNA matches it firmly. Clone sizes are given selectively: once, few, many, or a class where the clone is expanded.

CDR3: CASSAGFNSGNTIYF
DNA: TGTGCCAGCTCGGCCGGGTTTAACTCTGGAAACACCATATATTTT
J: TRBJ1-3
size: .
V: TRBV18
D: .

CDR3: CASSLEGVGSEQYF
DNA: TGCGCCAGCAGCTTGGAAGGGGTCGGGTCCGAGCAGTACTTC
J: TRBJ2-7
size: many
V: TRBV5-1
D: .

CDR3: CASSSRDRDGKLFF
DNA: TGTGCCAGCAGCTCCCGGGACAGGGACGGAAAACTGTTTTTT
J: TRBJ1-4
size: many
V: TRBV5-5
D: TRBD1

CDR3: CASSPGLAGEGYEQYF
DNA: TGTGCCAGCTCGCCGGGACTAGCGGGCGAAGGATACGAGCAGTACTTC
J: TRBJ2-7
size: .
V: TRBV18
D: TRBD2

CDR3: CASSVGVTDTQYF
DNA: TGTGCCAGCAGCGTCGGGGTAACAGATACGCAGTATTTT
J: TRBJ2-3
size: .
V: TRBV9
D: .

CDR3: CASSPGQGHYNEQFF
DNA: TGTGCCAGCAGCCCGGGACAGGGGCACTACAATGAGCAGTTCTTC
J: TRBJ2-1
size: few
V: TRBV7-2
D: TRBD1

CDR3: CASSLLGGGAIPGANVLTF
DNA: TGTGCCAGCAGTTTATTGGGGGGAGGGGCTATCCCTGGGGCCAACGTCCTGACTTTC
J: TRBJ2-6
size: few
V: TRBV28
D: TRBD2

CDR3: CASSYKKSSYEQYF
DNA: TGTGCCAGCAGTTACAAGAAAAGCTCCTACGAGCAGTACTTC
J: TRBJ2-7
size: many
V: TRBV6-5
D: .

CDR3: CASSFDVSNQPQHF
DNA: TGTGCCAGCAGCTTTGATGTTAGCAATCAGCCCCAGCATTTT
J: TRBJ1-5
size: many
V: TRBV7-2
D: .

CDR3: CASSLAATSAQETQYF
DNA: TGTGCCAGCAGTTTAGCGGCGACTAGCGCGCAAGAGACCCAGTACTTC
J: TRBJ2-5
size: few
V: TRBV12-3/TRBV12-4
D: TRBD2